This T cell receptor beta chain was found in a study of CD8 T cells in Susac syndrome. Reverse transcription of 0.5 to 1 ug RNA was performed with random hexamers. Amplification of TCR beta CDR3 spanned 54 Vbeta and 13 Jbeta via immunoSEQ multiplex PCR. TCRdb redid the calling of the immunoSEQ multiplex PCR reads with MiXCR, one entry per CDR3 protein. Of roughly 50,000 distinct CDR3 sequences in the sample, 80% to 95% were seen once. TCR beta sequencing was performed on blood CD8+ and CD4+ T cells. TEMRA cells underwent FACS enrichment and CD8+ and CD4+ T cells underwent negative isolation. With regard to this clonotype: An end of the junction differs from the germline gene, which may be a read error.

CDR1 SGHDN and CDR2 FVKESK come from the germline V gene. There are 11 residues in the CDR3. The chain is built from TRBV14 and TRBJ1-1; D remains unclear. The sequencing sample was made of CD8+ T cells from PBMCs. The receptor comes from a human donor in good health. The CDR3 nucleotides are TGTGCCAGCAGCCCCCTCACTGAAGTTTTCTTT. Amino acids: CASSPLTEVFF.